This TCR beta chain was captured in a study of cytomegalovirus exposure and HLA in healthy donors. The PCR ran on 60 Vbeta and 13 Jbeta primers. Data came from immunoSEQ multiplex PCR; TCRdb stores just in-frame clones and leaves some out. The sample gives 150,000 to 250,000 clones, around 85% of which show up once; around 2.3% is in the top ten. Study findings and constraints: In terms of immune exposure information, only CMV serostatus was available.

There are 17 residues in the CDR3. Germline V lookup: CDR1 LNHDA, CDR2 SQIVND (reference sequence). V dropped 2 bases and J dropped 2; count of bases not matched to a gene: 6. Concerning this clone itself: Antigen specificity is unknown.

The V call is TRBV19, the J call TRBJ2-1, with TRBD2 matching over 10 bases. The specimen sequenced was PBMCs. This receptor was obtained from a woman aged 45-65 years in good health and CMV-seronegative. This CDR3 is CASSISEREGPYNEQFF. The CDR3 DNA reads TGTGCCAGTAGTATATCCGAGCGGGAGGGCCCCTACAATGAGCAGTTCTTC.